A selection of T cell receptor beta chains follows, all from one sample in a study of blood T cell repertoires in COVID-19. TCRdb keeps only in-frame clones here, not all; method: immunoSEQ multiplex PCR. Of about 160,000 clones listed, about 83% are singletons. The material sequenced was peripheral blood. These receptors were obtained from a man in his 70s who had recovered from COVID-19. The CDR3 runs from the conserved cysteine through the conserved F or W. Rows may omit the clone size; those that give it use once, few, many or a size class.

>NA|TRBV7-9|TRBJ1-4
CASSPIQGGNEKLFF
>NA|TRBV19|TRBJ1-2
CASSLRTGGNYGYTF
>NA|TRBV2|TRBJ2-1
CASTGNEQFF
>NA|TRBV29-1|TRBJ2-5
CSYTWGRGETQYF
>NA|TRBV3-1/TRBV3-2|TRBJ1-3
CASSLGPLRGRENTIYF
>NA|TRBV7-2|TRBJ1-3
CASSYGTAGSGNTIYF
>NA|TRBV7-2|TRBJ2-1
CASSLSGRTGEQFF
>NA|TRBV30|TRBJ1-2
CAWSGGTAGYTF
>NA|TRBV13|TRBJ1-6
CASSRRTLGLNSPLHF
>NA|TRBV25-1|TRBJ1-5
CASSDGGGNQPQHF
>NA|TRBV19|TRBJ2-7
CASSPGQGLSEQYF
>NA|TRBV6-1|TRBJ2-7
CASSEDKDRGHEQYF
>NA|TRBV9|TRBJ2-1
CASSAGQGSYNEQFF
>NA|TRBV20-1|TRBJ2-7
CSASLRRTSWDSYEQYF
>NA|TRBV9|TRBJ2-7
CASSVGPSGRTLSYEQYF
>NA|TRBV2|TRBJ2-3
CASSTGTGGWDTQYF
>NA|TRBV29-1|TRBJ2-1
CSVEVSAGGEQFF
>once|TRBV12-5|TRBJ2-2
CASGTLGTGFTGELFF
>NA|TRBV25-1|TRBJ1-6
CASRDTNSPLHF
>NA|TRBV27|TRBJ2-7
CASSDGTFGKGEQYF
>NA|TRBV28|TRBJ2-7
CASSLTSGSKYEQYF
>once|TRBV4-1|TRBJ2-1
CASSQDEGLAGLRANEQFF
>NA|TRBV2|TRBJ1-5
CASTSSDSNQPQHF
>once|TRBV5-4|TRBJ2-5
CASSLGNQMYQETQYF
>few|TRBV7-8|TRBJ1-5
CASSPFSSNQPQHF
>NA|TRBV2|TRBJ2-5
CASSDWAGEETQYF
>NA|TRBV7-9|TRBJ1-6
CASTPGGPWNSPLHF
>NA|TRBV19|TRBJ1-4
CASTRDRVNEKLFF
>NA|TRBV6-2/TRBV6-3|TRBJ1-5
CASSYAGARGEPQHF
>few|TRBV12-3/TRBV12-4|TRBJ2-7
CASSFNRDDEQYF
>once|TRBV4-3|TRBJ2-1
CASSQDPGLAGSSYNEQFF
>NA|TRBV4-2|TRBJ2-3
CASSQAGTSGRIGLTDTQYF
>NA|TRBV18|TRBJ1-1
CASSPGQANTEAFF
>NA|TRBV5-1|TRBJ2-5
CASSLSGRRGETQYF
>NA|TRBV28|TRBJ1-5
CASSLYRAGQPQHF
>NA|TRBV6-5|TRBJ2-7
CASTSVGGEQYF
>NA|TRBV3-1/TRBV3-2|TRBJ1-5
CASSQAGGGSQPQHF
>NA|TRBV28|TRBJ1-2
CAGGDPLRSGGYTF
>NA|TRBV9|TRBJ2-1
CASSVQSSGAEQFF
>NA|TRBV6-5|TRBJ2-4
CASSYSRQGSKNIQYF
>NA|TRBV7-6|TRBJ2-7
CASSLAGGGYEQYF
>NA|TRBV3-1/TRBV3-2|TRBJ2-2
CASSLLAQNTGELFF
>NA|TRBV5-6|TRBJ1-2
CASSRGQNYGYTF
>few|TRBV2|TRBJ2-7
CASRARQGRFEQYF
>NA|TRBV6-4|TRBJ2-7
CASSLNGGPPYEQYF
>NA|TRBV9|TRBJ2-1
CASSEASGNYNEQFF
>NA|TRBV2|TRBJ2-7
CASTLRKTDIYEQYF
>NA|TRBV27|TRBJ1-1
CASSLFGQSPNTEAFF
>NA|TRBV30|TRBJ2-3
CAWRNNLGLAGRDTQYF
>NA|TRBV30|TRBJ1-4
CAWSPGQSTTNEKLFF
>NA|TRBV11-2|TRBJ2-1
CASSLGTVISYNEQFF
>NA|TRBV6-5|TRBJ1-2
CASSYSGANYGYTF
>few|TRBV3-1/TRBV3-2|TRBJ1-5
CASSPAENQPQHF
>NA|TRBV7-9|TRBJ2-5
CASSLRSQETQYF
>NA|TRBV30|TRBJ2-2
CAWGTGNTGELFF
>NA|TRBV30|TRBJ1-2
CAWRRHGYTF
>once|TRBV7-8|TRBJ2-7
CASSLRDRGYEQYF
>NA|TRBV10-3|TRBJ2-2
CAISEPTSGRSGTGELFF
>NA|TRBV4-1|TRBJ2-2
CASSQGVTVNTGELFF